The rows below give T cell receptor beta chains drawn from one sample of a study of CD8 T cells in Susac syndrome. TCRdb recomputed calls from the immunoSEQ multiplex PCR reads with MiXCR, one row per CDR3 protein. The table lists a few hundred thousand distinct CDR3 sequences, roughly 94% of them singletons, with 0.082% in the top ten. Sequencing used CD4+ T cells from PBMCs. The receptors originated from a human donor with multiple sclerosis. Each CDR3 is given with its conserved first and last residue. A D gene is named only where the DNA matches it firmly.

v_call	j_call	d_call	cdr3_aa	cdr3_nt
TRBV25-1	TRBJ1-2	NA	CASSPGPGDGYTF	TGTGCCAGCAGTCCAGGCCCCGGGGATGGCTACACCTTC
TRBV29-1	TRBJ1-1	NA	CSVDYGGKGTEAFF	TGCAGCGTTGATTACGGGGGTAAGGGCACTGAAGCTTTCTTT
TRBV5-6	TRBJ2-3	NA	CASSLLDVNTQYF	TGTGCCAGCAGCCTACTAGACGTCAATACGCAGTATTTT
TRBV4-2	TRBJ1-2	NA	CASSQDGGTPHGYTF	TGTGCCAGCAGCCAAGATGGGGGGACACCCCATGGCTACACCTTC
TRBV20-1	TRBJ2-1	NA	CSASPSGNPYNEQFF	TGCAGTGCTTCCCCCTCGGGAAATCCCTACAATGAGCAGTTCTTC
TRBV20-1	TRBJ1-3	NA	CSARDGSRDRGNTIYF	TGCAGTGCTAGAGACGGATCCAGGGATCGAGGAAACACCATATATTTT
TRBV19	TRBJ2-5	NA	CATGDLTPETQYF	TGTGCCACGGGGGACCTTACCCCCGAGACCCAGTACTTC
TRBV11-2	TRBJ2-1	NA	CASSFGTPNNEQFF	TGTGCCAGCAGCTTTGGGACTCCAAACAATGAGCAGTTCTTC
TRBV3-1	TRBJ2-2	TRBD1	CASRATGRTGELFF	TGTGCCAGCAGGGCGACAGGGCGCACCGGGGAGCTGTTTTTT
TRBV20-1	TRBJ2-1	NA	CSATGSPRNEQFF	TGCAGTGCTACGGGTTCTCCGAGGAATGAGCAGTTCTTC